This entry lists 21 T cell receptor beta chains sequenced from one sample in a study of preoperative IRX-2 immunotherapy in early breast cancer. Treatment defined: preoperative locoregional IRX-2 cytokine immunotherapy. Assay used: immunoSEQ multiplex PCR; TCRdb lists only in-frame clones, some missing. This table holds more than 20,000 clones, about 83% found once. The source material was lymph node tissue, sampled before IRX-2 immunotherapy. The receptors come from a human donor with breast cancer.

This chain joins TRBV7-6 and TRBJ1-3, with unresolved D. Trimming left V 3 bases short and J 3 bases short, with 12 bases between. The germline gives CDR1 SGHVS, CDR2 FNYEAQ. The CDR3 is 15 residues long. CDR3 loop: CASSLGGNSGNTIYF. CDR3 DNA sequence: TGTGCCAGCAGCTTGGGTGGGAACAGTGGAAACACCATATATTTT.

This rearrangement joins TRBV11-3 to TRBJ1-4; 7 nucleotides line up with TRBD1. With V trimmed by 5 bases and J by 8 bases, 8 bases remained unmatched. The CDR3 extends over 14 amino acids. Germline V gives CDR1 SGHNT, CDR2 YENEEA. The chain's CDR3 is CASSRGGAGEKLFF. The CDR3 nucleotides are TGTGCCAGCAGCCGAGGGGGCGCGGGAGAAAAACTGTTTTTT.

This chain connects TRBV6-8 to TRBJ2-3, with D uncertain. The CDR3 has 12 residues. The germline gives CDR1 MNHGY, CDR2 SAAAGT. V gave up 4 bases and J gave up 2 bases, with 4 bases separating them. The CDR3 sequence is CASSLNTDTQYF. CDR3 sequence (DNA): TGTGCCAGCAGTTTAAACACAGATACGCAGTATTTT.

The chain joins TRBV28 to TRBJ1-6; 10 nucleotides agree with TRBD1. This CDR3 has 18 residues. The trim removed 7 bases at V and 0 bases at J, leaving 9 bases unmatched. Per germline, CDR1 MDHEN and CDR2 SYDVKM. The CDR3 sequence: CASTKGTGASSYNSPLHF. The CDR3 coding sequence is TGTGCCAGCACCAAAGGGACAGGGGCCAGCTCCTATAATTCACCCCTCCACTTT.

This clone was seen once. The rearrangement joins TRBV7-6 to TRBJ2-7; tentatively, D is TRBD1 (5 bases). This CDR3 is 14 amino acids long. Germline V CDR1 and CDR2: SGHVS, FNYEAQ. Deletions cut 5 bases from V and 2 bases from J, with 13 bases between. CDR3 protein: CASSPTVETYEQYF. The CDR3 DNA reads TGTGCCAGCAGCCCGACAGTAGAGACCTACGAGCAGTACTTC.

CDR3 sequence reads: CASSHRGPLYNEQFF. The CDR3 DNA reads as TGTGCCAGCAGCCACCGGGGGCCCCTCTACAATGAGCAGTTCTTC. V gene TRBV7-7 combines with J gene TRBJ2-1, with D perhaps matching TRBD1 or TRBD2 (6 bases each). Germline-derived CDR1 and CDR2 are SSHAT and FNYEAQ (reference sequence). This CDR3 is built from 15 residues. The V and J ends lost 5 bases and 3 bases respectively, with 14 bases between them. The full variable domain, with the rest looked up from reference TRBV7-7 and TRBJ2-1, is GAGVSQSPRYKVTKRGQDVTLRCDPISSHATLYWYQQALGQGPEFLTYFNYEAQPDKSGLPSDRFSAERPEGSISTLTIQRTEQRDSAMYRCASSHRGPLYNEQFFGPGTRLTVL.

The J gene is TRBJ1-3, the V gene TRBV7-1, with D unclear. TRBV7-1 is assigned to the ORF class and has an uncertain function. Trimming shortened V by 4 bases and J by 1 base, and 17 bases separated the two germline ends. The CDR3 totals 17 residues. CDR3 amino acids: CASSLVGLAMSGNTIYF. The CDR3 nucleotides read TGTGCCAGCAGCTTAGTAGGTTTAGCCATGTCTGGAAACACCATATATTTT.

J is TRBJ1-3 and V is TRBV15; D may be TRBD1 (5 bases). CDR3 length equals 15 residues. V lost 1 base and J 0 bases, leaving 7 bases between the germline ends. Germline V gene lookup returns CDR1 LNHNV and CDR2 YYDKDF (reference sequence). This CDR3 reads CATSRGQNSGNTIYF. DNA for the CDR3: TGTGCCACCAGCAGAGGACAGAACTCTGGAAACACCATATATTTT.

This clone has only a few counts. The chain couples TRBV7-1 to TRBJ2-1, with D possibly TRBD2 on 6 matching bases. TRBV7-1 is known as an ORF, though its function is uncertain. V was trimmed by 4 bases and J by 9 bases, leaving 13 bases between them. The CDR3 is made up of 13 amino acids. CDR3 coding DNA: TGTGCCAGCAGCTTAGCGCGGGGCTCTGAGCAGTTCTTC. Translated: CASSLARGSEQFF.

This clone turned up a few times. This chain connects TRBV28 to TRBJ1-3, with D maybe TRBD1 (6 bases). Trimming took 6 bases from V and 1 from J, leaving 10 bases between them. In germline, CDR1 is MDHEN, CDR2 SYDVKM. The CDR3 loop spans 14 amino acids. The CDR3 spells CASRQGSSGNTIYF. As DNA, the CDR3 is TGTGCCAGCAGGCAGGGGAGTTCTGGAAACACCATATATTTT.

The chain joins TRBV19 to TRBJ1-5, with unresolved D. The CDR3 is 14 residues long. V dropped 3 bases and J dropped 4 bases, with 10 bases sitting between them. From germline, CDR1 is LNHDA and CDR2 SQIVND (reference sequence). The CDR3 coding sequence is TGTGCCAGTAGTATTAACGGGTTAAATCAGCCCCAGCATTTT. This gives the protein CASSINGLNQPQHF.

The chain recombines TRBV28 with TRBJ1-2, with TRBD1 identical over 7 bases. After removal of 10 bases from V and 4 bases from J, the junction contained 9 bases not matched to a gene. CDR3 length: 13 residues. Germline V CDR1 and CDR2: MDHEN, SYDVKM. The CDR3 DNA is TGTGCCATCACGGGACAGCTACTCTATGGCTACACCTTC. Translated: CAITGQLLYGYTF.

The chain couples TRBV5-1 to TRBJ2-2, with 8 bases aligning to TRBD2. Germline loops: CDR1 SGHRS, CDR2 YFSETQ. This CDR3 comprises 18 residues. The trim removed 5 bases at V and 2 bases at J, leaving 14 bases unmatched. The CDR3 sequence is CASRPGGGPHPNTGELFF. CDR3 bases: TGCGCCAGCAGGCCCGGGGGGGGGCCCCATCCTAACACCGGGGAGCTGTTTTTT. The entire variable domain, with the rest obtained from reference TRBV5-1 and TRBJ2-2, is as follows: KAGVTQTPRYLIKTRGQQVTLSCSPISGHRSVSWYQQTPGQGLQFLFEYFSETQRNKGNFPGRFSGRQFSNSRSEMNVSTLELGDSALYLCASRPGGGPHPNTGELFFGEGSRLTVL.

This clone was detected once. The chain couples TRBV11-3 to TRBJ1-2; 7 nucleotides agree with TRBD1. Germline values: CDR1 SGHNT, CDR2 YENEEA. The CDR3 is made up of 14 amino acids. Trimming at V came to 2 bases and at J to 2 bases, leaving 2 bases not matched to a gene. The CDR3 nucleotides are TGTGCCAGCAGCTTAACAGGGGTCAACTATGGCTACACCTTC. It specifies CASSLTGVNYGYTF.

V usage is TRBV11-3 and J usage is TRBJ1-2; D is perhaps TRBD1 (5 bases). This CDR3 region has 14 residues. V lost 5 bases, J lost 4 bases, and 14 bases lay in between. From germline, CDR1 is SGHNT and CDR2 YENEEA. The CDR3 DNA is TGTGCCAGCAGCCGGACCCGGGACTCCTATGGCTACACCTTC. Its protein product is CASSRTRDSYGYTF.

This clone was seen only once. The J gene is TRBJ1-1, the V gene TRBV12-5; 7 bases line up with TRBD1. CDR1 and CDR2 (germline): LGHNT, FRNRAP. The V and J ends lost 5 bases and 4 bases, in that order; junction bases with no gene match: 7. The CDR3 totals 14 residues. CDR3 bases: TGTGCTAGTGGTACCACAGGGGTGGGCACTGAAGCTTTCTTT. Protein product: CASGTTGVGTEAFF.

The chain is built from TRBV28 and TRBJ1-5; 8 nucleotides line up with TRBD1. From germline, CDR1 is MDHEN and CDR2 SYDVKM. After removal of 6 bases from V and 2 bases from J, the junction contained 6 bases not matched to a gene. The CDR3 spans 15 residues. CDR3 protein: CASRTTGAGNQPQHF. In nucleotides, the CDR3 is TGTGCCAGCAGGACGACAGGGGCGGGCAATCAGCCCCAGCATTTT.

V usage is TRBV19 and J usage is TRBJ1-1; D is uncertain. The V end lost 5 bases, the J end lost 8 bases, and 18 bases lay between the germline ends. CDR3 size: 14 residues. CDR1 is LNHDA and CDR2 is SQIVND in the germline V gene (reference sequence). This chain's CDR3 is CASSPTPLRSEAFF. The CDR3 DNA follows: TGTGCCAGTAGTCCAACGCCCCTCCGGTCCGAAGCTTTCTTT.

The V call is TRBV10-2, the J call TRBJ2-2, with a tentative D call TRBD1 (6 bases). The V end lost 7 bases, the J end lost 0 bases, and 9 bases lay between the germline ends. The CDR3 has 14 residues. Germline-derived CDR1 and CDR2 are WSHSY and SAAADI. The CDR3 spells CASTRQANTGELFF. Written as DNA, the CDR3 is TGCGCCAGCACCCGACAGGCGAACACCGGGGAGCTGTTTTTT.

The chain joins TRBV6-8 to TRBJ1-1, with D perhaps matching TRBD1 (6 bases). This CDR3 is built from 13 residues. The V end lost 0 bases, the J end lost 7 bases, and 9 bases lay between the germline ends. Germline assignment: CDR1 MNHGY and CDR2 SAAAGT. The CDR3 loop is CASSYSGGREAFF. The CDR3 region has the DNA TGTGCCAGCAGTTACTCAGGGGGACGTGAAGCTTTCTTT.

The genes are TRBV28 and TRBJ1-5; 8 bases are a match to TRBD1. The germline gives CDR1 MDHEN, CDR2 SYDVKM. J was trimmed by 4 bases and V by 3 bases; bases with no gene match: 2. This CDR3 region has 14 residues. The CDR3 is CASSLRTGNQPQHF. DNA for the CDR3: TGTGCCAGCAGTTTGAGGACAGGGAATCAGCCCCAGCATTTT.